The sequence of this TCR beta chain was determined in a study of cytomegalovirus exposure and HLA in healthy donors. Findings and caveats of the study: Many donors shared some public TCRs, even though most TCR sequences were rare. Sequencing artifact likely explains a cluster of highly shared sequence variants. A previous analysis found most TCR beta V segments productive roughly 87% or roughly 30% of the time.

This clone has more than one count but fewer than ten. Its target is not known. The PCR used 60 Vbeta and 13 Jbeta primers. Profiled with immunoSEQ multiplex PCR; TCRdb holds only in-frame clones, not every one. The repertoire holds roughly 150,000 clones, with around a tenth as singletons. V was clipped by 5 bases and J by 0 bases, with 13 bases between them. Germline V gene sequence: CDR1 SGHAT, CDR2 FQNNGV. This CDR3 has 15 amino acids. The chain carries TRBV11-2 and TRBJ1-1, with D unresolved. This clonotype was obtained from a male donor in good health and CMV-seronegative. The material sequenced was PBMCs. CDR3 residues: CASSPQAGMNTEAFF. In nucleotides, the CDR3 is TGTGCCAGCAGCCCTCAGGCAGGTATGAACACTGAAGCTTTCTTT.